A selection of T cell receptor beta chains follows, all from one sample in a study of cytomegalovirus exposure and HLA in healthy donors. Here immunoSEQ multiplex PCR was the method, and the copy in TCRdb shows in-frame clones only, minus some. The profile covers a few hundred thousand clones, with about 93% appearing a single time and 1.7% taken by the ten largest. Specimen: PBMCs. Receptors were obtained from a girl between 2 and 10 years old in good health and CMV-seronegative. The CDR3 runs from the conserved cysteine through the conserved F or W. The order of the fields is CDR3 protein, J gene, V gene.

cdr3_aa: CASRLVENFGYGYTF
j_call: TRBJ1-2
v_call: TRBV6-6

cdr3_aa: CASSLAPSRLGTQYF
j_call: TRBJ2-5
v_call: TRBV5-1

cdr3_aa: CASSSQLNYGYTF
j_call: TRBJ1-2
v_call: TRBV6-6

cdr3_aa: CASSLGNSPLHF
j_call: TRBJ1-6
v_call: TRBV5-6

cdr3_aa: CAIEETQTVGDRASYNEQFF
j_call: TRBJ2-1
v_call: TRBV2

cdr3_aa: CASSEVRQVLFF
j_call: TRBJ1-4
v_call: TRBV6-1

cdr3_aa: CASTETQYF
j_call: TRBJ2-5
v_call: TRBV6-4

cdr3_aa: CASSLGRGSNQPQHF
j_call: TRBJ1-5
v_call: TRBV2

cdr3_aa: CAWSRGGSGRTDTQYF
j_call: TRBJ2-3
v_call: TRBV30

cdr3_aa: CASSFRQGVDGYTF
j_call: TRBJ1-2
v_call: TRBV9